Below are 17 T cell receptor beta chains sequenced from a single sample in a study of cytomegalovirus exposure and HLA in healthy donors. Amplification used 60 Vbeta primers and 13 Jbeta primers. Sequencing used immunoSEQ multiplex PCR; TCRdb keeps in-frame clones, though not all of them. Among 200,000 to 250,000 clones listed, over 65% were seen once. The specimen was PBMCs. These receptors all stem from a human donor in good health.

This clone was observed a few times. The rearrangement links TRBV4-2 to TRBJ1-1; perhaps TRBD1 as D (5 bases). There are 18 residues in the CDR3. Germline lookup yields CDR1 LGHNA and CDR2 YNFKEQ. Trimming took 0 bases from V and 4 from J, leaving 21 bases between them. The CDR3 sequence is CASSQDMGGGYLSTEAFF. In nucleotides, the CDR3 is TGTGCCAGCAGCCAAGATATGGGCGGGGGTTACTTATCCACTGAAGCTTTCTTT.

A few counts support this clone. V is TRBV4-1 and J is TRBJ2-1, with 10 positions matching TRBD2. The CDR3 is 19 amino acids. Per germline, CDR1 MGHRA and CDR2 YSYEKL. Unmatched junction bases numbered 14, after V lost 2 bases and J lost 4 bases. CDR3 amino acids: CASSQRESTSGVTYNEQFF. In nucleotides, the CDR3 is TGCGCCAGCAGCCAAAGAGAAAGTACTAGCGGGGTAACATACAATGAGCAGTTCTTC.

The chain links TRBV6-5 to TRBJ2-1; the D is unclear. Between the trimmed V and J ends, which lost 1 base and 7 bases, there was a span of 17 bases. The CDR3 length is 16 residues. Germline CDR1 is MNHEY and CDR2 is SVGAGI. The CDR3 coding sequence is TGTGCCAGCAGTTACTGGCCCGCCATCAATTCGAATGAGCAGTTCTTC. Translating it yields CASSYWPAINSNEQFF.

This clone came up once. CDR3 sequence (DNA): TGTGCCACCAGCCTCGGGGACAGGGGGCGGGAGCAGTACTTC. This translates into CATSLGDRGREQYF. This sequence joins TRBV15 and TRBJ2-7; 12 bases agree with TRBD1. The ends lost 5 bases at V and 7 bases at J; junction bases unmatched: 6. Germline CDR1 and CDR2: LNHNV and YYDKDF (reference sequence). The CDR3 sequence is 14 residues long.

This clone was seen just once. The gene calls are TRBV5-1 and TRBJ2-3; 8 bases agree with TRBD2. The CDR3 spans 17 residues. Unmatched junction bases numbered 12, after V lost 2 bases and J lost 4 bases. CDR1 is SGHRS, CDR2 YFSETQ, per germline. This chain's CDR3 is CASSLERENKGADTQYF. As DNA, the CDR3 is TGCGCCAGCAGCTTAGAGCGGGAGAATAAGGGGGCAGATACGCAGTATTTT.

This clone was seen a handful of times. CDR3 coding DNA: TGCGCCAGCAGTGGGAGACAGGGGGGGATCTACGAGCAGTACTTC. Translated: CASSGRQGGIYEQYF. The rearrangement joins TRBV10-1 to TRBJ2-7, with 9 bases identical to TRBD1. The germline CDR1 and CDR2 sequences are WNHNN and SYGVQD (reference sequence). V was pared by 4 bases and J by 3 bases, with 7 bases of the junction left unmatched. The CDR3 has 15 residues.

V is TRBV7-6 and J is TRBJ2-2; perhaps TRBD1 as D (6 bases). This CDR3 has 17 amino acids. CDR1 and CDR2 from the germline V gene are SGHVS and FNYEAQ. Deletions cut 4 bases from V and 3 bases from J, with 18 bases between. CDR3 protein: CASSYRESGPDTGELFF. The CDR3 DNA is TGTGCCAGCAGCTACAGGGAATCGGGCCCTGACACCGGGGAGCTGTTTTTT.

The chain joins TRBV23-1 to TRBJ1-2; no clear D gene. TRBV23-1 falls under the ORF class, with uncertain function. Deletions cut 7 bases from V and 10 bases from J, with 7 bases between. There are 9 residues in the CDR3. CDR3 protein: CASTTAYTF. For the CDR3, the DNA is TGCGCCAGCACCACAGCCTACACCTTC.

The chain joins TRBV27 to TRBJ1-5; D possibly corresponds to TRBD1 (6 bases). The CDR3 consists of 14 residues. The germline V and J ends were trimmed by 5 bases and 2 bases, with 10 bases remaining between them. Germline assignment: CDR1 MNHEY and CDR2 SMNVEV (reference sequence). CDR3 bases: TGTGCCAGCAGTCCCCGGACAGGCAATCAGCCCCAGCATTTT. Translating it yields CASSPRTGNQPQHF.

The CDR3 loop is CASSPGGQELSYEQYF. DNA of the CDR3: TGCGCCAGCAGCCCCGGTGGCCAGGAACTCTCCTACGAGCAGTACTTC. The rearrangement joins TRBV4-3 to TRBJ2-7; D gene uncertain. CDR1 and CDR2 from the germline V gene are LGHNA and YSLEER. Trimming stripped 4 bases from V and 0 bases from J, with 16 bases between. The length of the CDR3 is 16 residues.

This clone was seen more than once but under ten times. The chain couples TRBV6-5 to TRBJ1-5; D is unclear. The germline V gene has CDR1 MNHEY and CDR2 SVGAGI. This CDR3 comprises 16 residues. The V and J ends lost 0 bases and 4 bases respectively, with 13 bases between them. The CDR3 nucleotides are TGTGCCAGCAGTTACTCAGAACCCGGAGGGAATCAGCCCCAGCATTTT. It yields the protein CASSYSEPGGNQPQHF.

V gene TRBV10-3 combines with J gene TRBJ2-7; TRBD1 is a possible D gene (5 bases). The CDR3 spans 12 residues. The germline V gene encodes CDR1 ENHRY and CDR2 SYGVKD. V dropped 10 bases and J dropped 10 bases, with 20 bases sitting between them. The CDR3: CANRSPGFTQYF. The CDR3 DNA is TGTGCCAACAGATCCCCAGGGTTCACCCAGTACTTC.

This rearrangement joins TRBV4-3 to TRBJ2-5; unclear D gene. Germline V lookup: CDR1 LGHNA, CDR2 YSLEER. The V end lost 3 bases, the J end lost 5 bases, and 16 bases lay between the germline ends. This CDR3 comprises 15 residues. The CDR3 protein is CASSQAESGRETQYF. CDR3 nucleotide sequence: TGCGCCAGCAGCCAGGCCGAGTCAGGCCGGGAGACCCAGTACTTC.

The chain has TRBV7-8 and TRBJ2-7, with D unresolved. The V gene lost 2 bases and the J gene lost 0 bases, with 14 bases spanning the gap. Germline CDR1 SGHVS, CDR2 FQNEAQ. This CDR3 has 16 amino acids. The CDR3 region has the DNA TGTGCCAGCAGCTTAACTCCCCCGAAGAGCTCCTACGAGCAGTACTTC. Amino acids: CASSLTPPKSSYEQYF.

The chain recombines TRBV5-8 with TRBJ1-5, with a tentative D call TRBD1 (5 bases). Trimming stripped 4 bases from V and 6 bases from J, with 14 bases between. CDR3 length: 14 residues. Germline V gene lookup returns CDR1 SGHTS and CDR2 YDEGEE. CDR3 region: CASSGFGAAQPQHF. The CDR3, as DNA: TGTGCCAGCAGCGGGTTTGGGGCGGCTCAGCCCCAGCATTTT.

The CDR3 region has the DNA TGTGCCAGCACCCAGGTTGGGGCGGCCTACAATGAGCAGTTCTTC. Protein sequence: CASTQVGAAYNEQFF. The chain uses TRBV7-9 and TRBJ2-1, with a possible D match to TRBD1 (5 bases). V lost 7 bases and J lost 2, with 15 bases in between. The CDR3 consists of 15 residues. Per germline, CDR1 SEHNR and CDR2 FQNEAQ (reference sequence).

The chain uses TRBV6-5 and TRBJ2-3; D is possibly TRBD1 (6 bases). Trimming removed 0 bases from V and 3 bases from J, with 7 bases in between. The CDR3 covers 14 residues. Looked up from germline, CDR1 is MNHEY and CDR2 is SVGAGI. CDR3 coding DNA: TGTGCCAGCAGTTACTCGAGGGGGACAGATACGCAGTATTTT. It specifies CASSYSRGTDTQYF.